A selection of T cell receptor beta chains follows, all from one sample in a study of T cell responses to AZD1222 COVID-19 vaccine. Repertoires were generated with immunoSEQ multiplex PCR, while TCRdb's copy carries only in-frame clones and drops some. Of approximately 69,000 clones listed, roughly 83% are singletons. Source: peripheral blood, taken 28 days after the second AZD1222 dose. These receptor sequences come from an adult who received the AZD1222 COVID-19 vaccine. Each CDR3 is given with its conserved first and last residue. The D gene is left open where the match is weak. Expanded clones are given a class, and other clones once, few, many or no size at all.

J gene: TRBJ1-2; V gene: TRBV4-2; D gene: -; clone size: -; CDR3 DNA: TGTGCCAGCAGCCAAGGCGACTCAGGTGGCTATGGCTACACCTTC; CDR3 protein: CASSQGDSGGYGYTF
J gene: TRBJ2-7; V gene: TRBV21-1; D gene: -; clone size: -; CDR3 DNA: TGTGCCAGCAGCAAAGCCCGATTAGTCTCCTACGAGCAGTACTTC; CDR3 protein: CASSKARLVSYEQYF
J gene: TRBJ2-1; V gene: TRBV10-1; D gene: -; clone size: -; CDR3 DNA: TGCGCCAGCAGCGGCGTGGGCCCCTACAATGAGCAGTTCTTC; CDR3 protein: CASSGVGPYNEQFF
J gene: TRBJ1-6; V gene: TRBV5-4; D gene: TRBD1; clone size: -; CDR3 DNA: TGTGCCAGCAGCTTGGGGACAGGCAATAATTCACCCCTCCACTTT; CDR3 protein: CASSLGTGNNSPLHF
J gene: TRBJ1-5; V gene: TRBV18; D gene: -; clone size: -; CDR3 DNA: TGTGCCAGCTCACCAGTAGCTCCGGGAGGCGGAGGCAATCAGCCCCAGCATTTT; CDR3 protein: CASSPVAPGGGGNQPQHF
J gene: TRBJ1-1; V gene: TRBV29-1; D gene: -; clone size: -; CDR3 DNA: TGCAGCGCTGCAACGGGGGGCAGGGTCACTGAAGCTTTCTTT; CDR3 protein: CSAATGGRVTEAFF
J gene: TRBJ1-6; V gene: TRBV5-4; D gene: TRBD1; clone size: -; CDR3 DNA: TGTGCCAGCAGGGCGCGACAGGGAGATTCACCCCTCCACTTT; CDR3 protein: CASRARQGDSPLHF
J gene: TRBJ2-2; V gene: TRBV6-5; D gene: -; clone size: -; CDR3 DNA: TGTGCCAGCAGTCTCAGGGGGAACACCGGGGAGCTGTTTTTT; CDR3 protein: CASSLRGNTGELFF
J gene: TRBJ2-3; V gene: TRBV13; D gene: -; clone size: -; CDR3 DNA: TGTGCCAGCAGCTTAGGCCGCGGCACAGATACGCAGTATTTT; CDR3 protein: CASSLGRGTDTQYF
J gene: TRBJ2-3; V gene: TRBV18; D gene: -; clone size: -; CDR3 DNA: TGTGCCAGCTCACCCCCGGCAGGGGCCACGAATACGCAGTATTTT; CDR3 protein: CASSPPAGATNTQYF
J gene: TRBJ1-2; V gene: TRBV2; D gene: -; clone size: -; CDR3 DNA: TGTGCCAGCAGTGAACACGCGGGTGGCTACACCTTC; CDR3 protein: CASSEHAGGYTF
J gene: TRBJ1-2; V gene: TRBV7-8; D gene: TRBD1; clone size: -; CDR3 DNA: TGTGCCAGCAGCTTGGGACAGAACCCTCTCTATGGCTACACCTTC; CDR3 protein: CASSLGQNPLYGYTF
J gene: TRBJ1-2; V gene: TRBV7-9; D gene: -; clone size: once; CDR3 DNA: TGTGCCAGCAGCTTAGTAGGGTTTCCATCCGGCTACACCTTC; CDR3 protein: CASSLVGFPSGYTF
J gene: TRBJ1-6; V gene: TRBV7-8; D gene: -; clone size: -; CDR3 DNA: TGTGCCAGCAGCTTGAGGGACGGAGATAATTCACCCCTCCACTTT; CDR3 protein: CASSLRDGDNSPLHF
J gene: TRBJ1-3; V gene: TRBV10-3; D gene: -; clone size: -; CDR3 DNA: TGTGCCATCAGTTCAGGGCAAGGAGGAAACACCATATATTTT; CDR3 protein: CAISSGQGGNTIYF
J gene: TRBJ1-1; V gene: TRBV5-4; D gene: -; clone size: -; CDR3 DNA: TGTGCCAGCAGCCTCAAGAGGGGGGAGAACACTGAAGCTTTCTTT; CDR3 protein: CASSLKRGENTEAFF
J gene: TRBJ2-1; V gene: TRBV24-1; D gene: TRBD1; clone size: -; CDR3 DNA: TGTGCCACCAGTCCAGGGGGCTCCTACAATGAGCAGTTCTTC; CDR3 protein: CATSPGGSYNEQFF
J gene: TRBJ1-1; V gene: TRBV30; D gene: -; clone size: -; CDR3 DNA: TGTGCCTGGAATTCACCGGGACCCGAAGCTTTCTTT; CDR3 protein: CAWNSPGPEAFF
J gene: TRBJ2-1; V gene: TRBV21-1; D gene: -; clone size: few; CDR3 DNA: TGTGCCAGCTCCCACTCCGACCTTAATGAGCAGTTCTTC; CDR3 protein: CASSHSDLNEQFF
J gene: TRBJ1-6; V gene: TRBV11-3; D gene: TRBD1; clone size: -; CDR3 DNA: TGTGCCAGCAGCTTAGATCAGGGGGGAAGCTCCTATAATTCACCCCTCCACTTT; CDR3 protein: CASSLDQGGSSYNSPLHF
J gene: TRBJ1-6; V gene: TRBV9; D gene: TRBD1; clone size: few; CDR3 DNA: TGTGCCAGCAGCTCGGGACAGGGAGAGTCACCCCTCCACTTT; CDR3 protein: CASSSGQGESPLHF
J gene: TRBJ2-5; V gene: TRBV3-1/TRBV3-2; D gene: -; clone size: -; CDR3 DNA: TGTGCCAGCAGCCGTCCCCCAGAGACCCAGTACTTC; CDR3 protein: CASSRPPETQYF
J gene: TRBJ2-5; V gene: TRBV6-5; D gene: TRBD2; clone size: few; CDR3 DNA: TGTGCCAGCAGTTCTGGGACTACGGGAGAGACCCAGTACTTC; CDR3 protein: CASSSGTTGETQYF
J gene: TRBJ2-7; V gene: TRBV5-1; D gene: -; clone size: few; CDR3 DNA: TGCGCCAGCAGCTTTCGCCTGGACGGGTACTACGAGCAGTACTTC; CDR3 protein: CASSFRLDGYYEQYF
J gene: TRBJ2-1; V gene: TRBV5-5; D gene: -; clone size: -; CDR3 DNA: TGTGCCAGCAGTCTGGACAGACCGAATGAGCAGTTCTTC; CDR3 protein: CASSLDRPNEQFF
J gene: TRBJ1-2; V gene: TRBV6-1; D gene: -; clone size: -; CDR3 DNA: TGTGCCAGCAGTGCAGCGGGAACGGCCGCCAACTATGGCTACACCTTC; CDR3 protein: CASSAAGTAANYGYTF
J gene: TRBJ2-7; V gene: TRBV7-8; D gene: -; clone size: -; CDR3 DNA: TGTGCCAGCAGCCCCTCCAGGGCCAACGAGCAGTACTTC; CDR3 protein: CASSPSRANEQYF
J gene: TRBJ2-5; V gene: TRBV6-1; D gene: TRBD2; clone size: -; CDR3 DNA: TGTGCCAGCAGTGAAGCGAGCGGGAGTGGAATGTGGACCCAGTACTTC; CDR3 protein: CASSEASGSGMWTQYF
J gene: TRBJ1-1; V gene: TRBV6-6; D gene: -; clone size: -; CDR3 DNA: TGTGCCAGCAGTTTGGACCTTACGGTTATGAACACTGAAGCTTTCTTT; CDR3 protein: CASSLDLTVMNTEAFF
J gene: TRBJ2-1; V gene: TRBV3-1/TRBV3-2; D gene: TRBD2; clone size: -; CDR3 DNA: TGTGCCAGCAGTTACCATCGGGGACTAGCATCCGAGCAGTTCTTC; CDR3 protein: CASSYHRGLASEQFF
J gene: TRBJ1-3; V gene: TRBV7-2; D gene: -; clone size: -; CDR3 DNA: TGTGCCAGCAGCCTTCTCGGACAGGGAAACACCATATATTTT; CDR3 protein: CASSLLGQGNTIYF
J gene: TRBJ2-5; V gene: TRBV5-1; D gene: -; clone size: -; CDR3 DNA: TGCGCCAGCAGCTTGATGGGCGGTAAAGAGACCCAGTACTTC; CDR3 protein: CASSLMGGKETQYF
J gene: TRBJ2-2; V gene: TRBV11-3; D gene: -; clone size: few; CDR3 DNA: TGTGCCAGCCGTTCTTCTTTCTACACCGGGGAGCTGTTTTTT; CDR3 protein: CASRSSFYTGELFF
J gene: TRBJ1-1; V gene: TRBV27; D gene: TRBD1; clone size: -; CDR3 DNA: TGTGCCAGCAGTTTACGGGGGACAGTTGAAGCTTTCTTT; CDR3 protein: CASSLRGTVEAFF
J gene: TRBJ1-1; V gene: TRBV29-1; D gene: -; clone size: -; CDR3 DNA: TGCAGCGCCATGAACACTGAAGCTTTCTTT; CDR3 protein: CSAMNTEAFF
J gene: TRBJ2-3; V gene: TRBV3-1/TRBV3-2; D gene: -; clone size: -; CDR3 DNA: TGTGCCAGCAGCCCCCCAGGGGGGGAAGGTGATACGCAGTATTTT; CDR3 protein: CASSPPGGEGDTQYF
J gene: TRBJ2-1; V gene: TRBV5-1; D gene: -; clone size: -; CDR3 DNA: TGCGCCAGCAGCTTGGTGGCAGGGACGAATGAGCAGTTCTTC; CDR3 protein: CASSLVAGTNEQFF
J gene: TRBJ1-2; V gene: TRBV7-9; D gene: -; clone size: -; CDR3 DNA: TGTGCCAGCACCCCCCTGTCCTATGGCTACACCTTC; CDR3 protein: CASTPLSYGYTF
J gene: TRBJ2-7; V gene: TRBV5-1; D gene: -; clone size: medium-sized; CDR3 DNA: TGCGCCAGCAGCTTGGTCAGCTACGAGCAGTACTTC; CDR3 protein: CASSLVSYEQYF
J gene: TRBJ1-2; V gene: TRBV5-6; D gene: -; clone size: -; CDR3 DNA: TGTGCCAGCAGCCACATGCGGGGGGCGGAAGGCTACACCTTC; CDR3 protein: CASSHMRGAEGYTF
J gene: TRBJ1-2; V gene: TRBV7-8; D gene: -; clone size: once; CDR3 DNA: TGTGCCAGCAGCTCACGGGACTTCGGGTTCTATGGCTACACCTTC; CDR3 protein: CASSSRDFGFYGYTF
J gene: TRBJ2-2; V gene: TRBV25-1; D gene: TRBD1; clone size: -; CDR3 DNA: TGTGCCAGCAGCTATCCTCAGGGGGCAGGGACCGGGGAGCTGTTTTTT; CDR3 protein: CASSYPQGAGTGELFF
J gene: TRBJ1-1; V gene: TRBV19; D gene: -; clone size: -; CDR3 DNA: TGTGCCAGTAGTTGGGCAGGGGTCGAAACAGAAGCTTTCTTT; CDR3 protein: CASSWAGVETEAFF
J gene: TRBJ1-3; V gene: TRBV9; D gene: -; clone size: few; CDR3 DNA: TGTGCCAGCAGCGTAGCAAGCTCTGGAAACACCATATATTTT; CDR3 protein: CASSVASSGNTIYF
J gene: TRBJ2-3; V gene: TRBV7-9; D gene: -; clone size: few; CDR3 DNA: TGTGCCAGCAGCTCCAGGGGGGCCACAGATACGCAGTATTTT; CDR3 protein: CASSSRGATDTQYF
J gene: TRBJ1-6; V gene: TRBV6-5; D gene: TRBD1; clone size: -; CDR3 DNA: TGTGCCAGCAGTTACTCCGGGACAGATTATTCACCCCTCCACTTT; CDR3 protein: CASSYSGTDYSPLHF
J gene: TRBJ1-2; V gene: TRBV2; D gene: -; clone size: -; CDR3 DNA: TGTGCCAATTCCTCTCTACTCGGCTACACCTTC; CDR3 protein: CANSSLLGYTF
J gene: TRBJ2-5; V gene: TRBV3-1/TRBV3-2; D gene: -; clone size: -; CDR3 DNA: TGTGCCAGCAGCCACCAGGGAAAGGTCCAGTACTTC; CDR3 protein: CASSHQGKVQYF
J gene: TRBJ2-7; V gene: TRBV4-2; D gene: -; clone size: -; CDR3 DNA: TGTGCCAGCAGCCAAGATGGTCAGGGTGAAGAGCAGTACTTC; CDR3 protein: CASSQDGQGEEQYF
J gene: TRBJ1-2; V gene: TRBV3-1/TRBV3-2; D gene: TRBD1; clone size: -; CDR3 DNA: TGTGCCAGCACCCCCGAACACAGGGGGCTCTATGGCTACACCTTC; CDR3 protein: CASTPEHRGLYGYTF
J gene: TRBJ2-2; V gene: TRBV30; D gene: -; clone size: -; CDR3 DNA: TGTGCCTGGAGGCCAGGAGCGAGGGACACCGGGGAGCTGTTTTTT; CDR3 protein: CAWRPGARDTGELFF
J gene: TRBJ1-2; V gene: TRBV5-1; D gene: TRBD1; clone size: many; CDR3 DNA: TGCGCCAGCAGCGTCGAGACAGGGCGGGAGGGCTACACCTTC; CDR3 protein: CASSVETGREGYTF
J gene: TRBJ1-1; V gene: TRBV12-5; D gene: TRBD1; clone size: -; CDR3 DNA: TGTGCTAGTGGGGGGACAGGGAACACTGAAGCTTTCTTT; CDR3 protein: CASGGTGNTEAFF
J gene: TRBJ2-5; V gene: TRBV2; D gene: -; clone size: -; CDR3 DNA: TGTGCCAGCAGTGAGCGGGCAAGGAGAGAGACCCAGTACTTC; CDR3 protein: CASSERARRETQYF
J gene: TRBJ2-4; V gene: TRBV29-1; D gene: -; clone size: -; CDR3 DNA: TGCAGCGTTGGGGGATCCGGGGGGCCGAAAAACATTCAGTACTTC; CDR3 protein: CSVGGSGGPKNIQYF
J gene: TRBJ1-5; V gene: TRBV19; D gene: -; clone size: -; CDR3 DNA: TGTGCCAGTAGTATGCGGTGGCATAGCAATCAGCCCCAGCATTTT; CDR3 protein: CASSMRWHSNQPQHF
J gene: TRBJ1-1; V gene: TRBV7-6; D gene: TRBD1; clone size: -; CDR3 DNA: TGTGCCAGCAGCTTAGGAGGCGGGACAGGGGACACTGAAGCTTTCTTT; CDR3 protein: CASSLGGGTGDTEAFF
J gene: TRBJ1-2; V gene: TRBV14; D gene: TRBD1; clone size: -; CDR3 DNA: TGTGCCAGCAGCCAAGTTGGGTCCGTAGACAGGGATGGCTACACCTTC; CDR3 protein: CASSQVGSVDRDGYTF
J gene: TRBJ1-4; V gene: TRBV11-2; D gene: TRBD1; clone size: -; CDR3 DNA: TGTGCCAGCAGCTTAAGACAGGGAGGACGTGAAAAACTGTTTTTT; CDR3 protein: CASSLRQGGREKLFF
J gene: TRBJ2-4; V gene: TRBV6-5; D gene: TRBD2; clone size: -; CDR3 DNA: TGTGCCAGCAGGAGACTAGCGGGGGGCCAAAACATTCAGTACTTC; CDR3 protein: CASRRLAGGQNIQYF